These T cell receptor beta chains were read from a single sample in a study of cytomegalovirus exposure and HLA in healthy donors. Libraries were prepared by immunoSEQ multiplex PCR; TCRdb keeps only in-frame clonotypes and omits some of them. The profile shows 150,000 to 200,000 clones, 75% of them singletons. Sequencing used PBMCs. These receptors were collected from a female donor in good health and CMV-seronegative. Each CDR3 is given without its conserved first and last residue.

>TRBJ2-3|TRBV2
ATAGTGVGTDTQY
>TRBJ2-7|TRBV4-2
ASSQPGTSGSSAQY
>TRBJ2-5|TRBV28
ASSPGLAGGGTQY
>TRBJ1-2|TRBV27
ASSFLFSSDRPYGYT
>TRBJ1-1|TRBV5-1
ASSPDSLNTEAF
>TRBJ2-1|TRBV9
ASSVTTASGSDRISEQF
>TRBJ2-7|TRBV27
ASSLFGGYEQY
>TRBJ2-7|TRBV9
ASSRGSGTYEQY
>TRBJ1-3|TRBV9
ASSVDQGSAGNTIY
>TRBJ2-5|TRBV5-6
ASSLWGLRETQY
>TRBJ2-2|TRBV27
ATGQGITGELF
>TRBJ1-5|TRBV11-2
ASSLHQGANQPQH
>TRBJ2-3|TRBV30
AWSVLTSGGADTQY
>TRBJ1-1|TRBV12-5
ASGGQGTYTEAF
>TRBJ2-5|TRBV5-1
ASSTDYPQETQY
>TRBJ2-3|TRBV29-1
SVDASTASTDTQY
>TRBJ1-2|TRBV19
ASSFFRDRGGNT
>TRBJ1-4|TRBV7-2
ASSPQSGTATNEKLF
>TRBJ2-7|TRBV27
ASSSDFPYEQY
>TRBJ2-5|TRBV27
ASSLAGAMWETQY
>TRBJ2-7|TRBV6-5
ASSQTSGPYEQY
>TRBJ2-7|TRBV19
ASSSRGQGEQY
>TRBJ2-7|TRBV7-9
ASSHASELSYEQY
>TRBJ2-7|TRBV25-1
ASRRTGGHEQY
>TRBJ1-6|TRBV4-2
ASSQDWGQHNSPLH
>TRBJ2-1|TRBV6-5
ASSLGQGRSNEQF
>TRBJ2-5|TRBV29-1
SVETAGQTRETQY
>TRBJ2-3|TRBV4-3
ASSQTGVGLTDAQY
>TRBJ2-7|TRBV6-1
ASSYLEPRSEQY
>TRBJ1-5|TRBV27
ASSSGTRDQPQH
>TRBJ2-1|TRBV10-1
ASSDVAGGRFSFNEQF
>TRBJ2-7|TRBV4-2
ASSQEGQGLIYEQY
>TRBJ2-5|TRBV4-2
ASSHDVEREESREQY
>TRBJ2-5|TRBV14
ASSELRLAGQETQY
>TRBJ1-5|TRBV6-1
ASSEQTGGGNQPQH
>TRBJ2-7|TRBV5-6
ASSLGRYEQY
>TRBJ2-5|TRBV6-6
ASSRGLGETQY
>TRBJ2-7|TRBV7-9
ASSLAGQGDEQY
>TRBJ1-1|TRBV11-2
ASSQSTGGVTEAF
>TRBJ2-7|TRBV7-9
ASSSLAGPQVQY
>TRBJ2-1|TRBV4-2
ASSQGGLASYNEQF
>TRBJ2-1|TRBV15
ATSRDRGAPSDEQF
>TRBJ1-1|TRBV6-6
ASRGQGALPYTEAF
>TRBJ1-3|TRBV14
ASSDSGNTIY
>TRBJ2-7|TRBV6-5
ASSYSLGYYTYEQY
>TRBJ2-5|TRBV2
ASGLTSANQETQY
>TRBJ2-1|TRBV7-3
ASSSAGGSYNEQF
>TRBJ2-7|TRBV30
AWSVGGYGVYEQY
>TRBJ1-2|TRBV28
ASSLPARANYGYT
>TRBJ2-5|TRBV9
ASSPPWASGGAETQY
>TRBJ2-3|TRBV28
ASSLPTGRSTDTQY
>TRBJ2-4|TRBV20-1
SASWANIQY
>TRBJ2-7|TRBV4-3
ASSRRGGPDEQY
>TRBJ2-7|TRBV7-2
ASSFDSGSYEQY
>TRBJ2-1|TRBV5-4
ASSLGSGTSYNEQF
>TRBJ2-2|TRBV19
ASSRDRGPGELF
>TRBJ2-5|TRBV6-5
ASTWTGGGTQY
>TRBJ1-1|TRBV6-5
ASKGQGVTEAF
>TRBJ1-2|TRBV4-3
ASSQDPRNYGYT